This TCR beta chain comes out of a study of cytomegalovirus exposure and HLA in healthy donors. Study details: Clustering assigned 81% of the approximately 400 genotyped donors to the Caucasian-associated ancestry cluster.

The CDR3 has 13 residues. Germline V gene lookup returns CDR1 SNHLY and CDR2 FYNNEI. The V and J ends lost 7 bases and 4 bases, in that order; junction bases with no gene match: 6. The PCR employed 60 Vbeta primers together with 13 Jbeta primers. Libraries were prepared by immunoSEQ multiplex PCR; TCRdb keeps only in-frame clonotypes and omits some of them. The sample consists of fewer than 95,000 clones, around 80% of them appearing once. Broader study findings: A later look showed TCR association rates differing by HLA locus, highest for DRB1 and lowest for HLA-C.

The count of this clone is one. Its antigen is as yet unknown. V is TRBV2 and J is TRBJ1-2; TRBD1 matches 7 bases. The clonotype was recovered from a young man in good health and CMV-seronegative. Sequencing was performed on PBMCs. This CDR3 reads CASTGDRAYGYTF. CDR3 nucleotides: TGTGCCAGCACCGGCGACAGGGCCTATGGCTACACCTTC.